The 22 T cell receptor beta chains in this list originate from one sample, sequenced in a study of CD8 T cells in Susac syndrome. RNA totalling about 0.45 to 1 ug underwent reverse transcription with random hexamers. TCRdb reprocessed the immunoSEQ multiplex PCR reads with MiXCR, giving one entry per CDR3 protein. The data contain around 200,000 distinct CDR3 sequences, 90% to 96% of them seen just once; the ten biggest clones take up approximately 0.089%. Sequences were obtained from CD4+ T cells from PBMCs. These receptors were obtained from a human donor with Susac syndrome.

The chain couples TRBV2 to TRBJ2-6; D is uncertain. The CDR3 covers 12 residues. Germline V gene lookup returns CDR1 SNHLY and CDR2 FYNNEI. V was cut by 6 bases and J by 6 bases, with 6 bases left in between. The CDR3, as DNA: TGTGCCAGCAGCCCGGCGGCCAACGTCCTGACTTTC. Translating gives CASSPAANVLTF.

The rearrangement links TRBV19 to TRBJ2-3; TRBD2 matches 13 bases. CDR1 and CDR2 from the germline V gene are LNHDA and SQIVND (reference sequence). The CDR3 spans 14 residues. V gave up 10 bases and J gave up 4 bases; unmatched junction bases: 5. In DNA form, the CDR3 reads TGTGCCACCGTCACTAGCGGGGGGGCAGATACGCAGTATTTT. Residues: CATVTSGGADTQYF.

J is TRBJ2-3 and V is TRBV25-1; possible D gene TRBD2, 5 bases. Trimming took off 4 bases at V and 12 bases at J, with 17 bases between the two ends. Germline V gene lookup returns CDR1 MGHDK and CDR2 SYGVNS. The CDR3 runs 13 residues. The CDR3 DNA is TGTGCCAGCAGTGTGCTCGGACTCGGTTCTCAGTATTTT. Its translation is CASSVLGLGSQYF.

The chain has TRBV5-4 and TRBJ2-5, with TRBD2 as a possible D gene (6 bases). Trimming left V 7 bases short and J 7 bases short, with 14 bases between. CDR3 length equals 12 residues. The germline V gene encodes CDR1 SGHNT and CDR2 YYREEE (reference sequence). In DNA form, the CDR3 reads TGTGCCAGCGGGGCAACCGGGGGGACCCAGTACTTC. Its translation is CASGATGGTQYF.

This clonotype was detected only a few times. The J gene is TRBJ2-3, the V gene TRBV15, with TRBD2 as a possible D gene (6 bases). Trimming pared 0 bases from V and 3 bases from J, leaving 10 bases between. The CDR3 covers 15 residues. Germline-derived CDR1 and CDR2 are LNHNV and YYDKDF (reference sequence). The CDR3 protein is CATSRDRGKTDTQYF. The CDR3 coding sequence is TGTGCCACCAGCAGAGATCGGGGGAAGACAGATACGCAGTATTTT.

J is TRBJ1-2 and V is TRBV30; TRBD1 is a possible D gene (6 bases). Germline values: CDR1 GTSNPN, CDR2 SVGIG (reference sequence). The CDR3 totals 12 residues. The ends were cut back, 2 bases at V and 3 bases at J, with 7 bases in the middle. The CDR3 sequence: CAWSRQDYGYTF. DNA for the CDR3: TGTGCCTGGAGTAGACAGGACTATGGCTACACCTTC.

V gene TRBV4-1 combines with J gene TRBJ2-1; possibly TRBD1 or TRBD2 for D (5 bases each). This CDR3 is built from 15 residues. Germline CDR1 is MGHRA and CDR2 is YSYEKL. Deletions cut 3 bases from V and 5 bases from J, with 14 bases between. For the CDR3, the DNA is TGCGCCAGCAGCCAGCCGGGGACGCTCAACAATGAGCAGTTCTTC. Its translation is CASSQPGTLNNEQFF.

The rearrangement uses TRBV5-1 and TRBJ1-2, with a weak D call TRBD1 (5 bases). Germline CDR1 reads SGHRS; CDR2 reads YFSETQ. This CDR3 region has 15 residues. V lost 0 bases, J lost 5 bases, and 14 bases lay in between. CDR3 in DNA: TGCGCCAGCAGCTTGGGGACTGGGGCTGAGTATGGCTACACCTTC. This translates into CASSLGTGAEYGYTF.

The V call is TRBV7-2, the J call TRBJ2-2, with D possibly matching TRBD2 (5 bases). V lost 1 base to trimming and J lost 8 bases, with 11 bases between them. There are 14 residues in the CDR3. In germline, CDR1 is SGHTA, CDR2 FQGNSA. The CDR3 is CASSLDRRGGELFF. CDR3 in DNA: TGTGCCAGCAGCTTAGATCGGCGCGGGGGGGAGCTGTTTTTT.

This chain joins TRBV6-6 and TRBJ1-2, with a tentative D call TRBD1 (6 bases). Germline values: CDR1 MNHNY, CDR2 SVGAGI (reference sequence). V lost 2 bases and J lost 6, with 13 bases in between. This CDR3 has 14 residues. The CDR3 loop reads CASSYGTGTNGYTF. CDR3 sequence (DNA): TGTGCCAGCAGTTACGGCACCGGGACAAATGGCTACACCTTC.

This sequence joins TRBV20-1 and TRBJ2-3, with 11 nucleotides matching TRBD2. This CDR3 comprises 15 residues. CDR1 and CDR2 (germline): DFQATT, SNEGSKA (reference sequence). The J segment lost 1 base and the V segment lost 4 bases, leaving 4 bases of the junction unmatched. The CDR3 protein is CSANPTSGGTDTQYF. CDR3 bases: TGCAGTGCTAACCCGACTAGCGGGGGCACAGATACGCAGTATTTT.

The chain carries TRBV5-1 and TRBJ1-1, with D unclear. Per the germline V gene, CDR1 is SGHRS and CDR2 is YFSETQ. V lost 4 bases to trimming and J lost 0 bases, with 13 bases between them. The CDR3 runs to 15 residues. The CDR3, as DNA: TGCGCCAGCAGCCCCGAGATACATATGAACACTGAAGCTTTCTTT. Translation gives CASSPEIHMNTEAFF.

The chain combines TRBV28 with TRBJ1-5; unclear D gene. The CDR3 has 12 amino acids. CDR1 and CDR2 (germline): MDHEN, SYDVKM. V lost 7 bases, J lost 1 base, and 5 bases lay in between. Here the CDR3 reads CASKASNQPQHF. DNA of the CDR3: TGTGCCAGCAAGGCAAGCAATCAGCCCCAGCATTTT.

This chain connects TRBV12-3 or TRBV12-4 to TRBJ1-5; D is unclear. Trimming pared 2 bases from V and 7 bases from J, leaving 9 bases between. The CDR3 sequence is 13 residues long. Here the CDR3 reads CASSLNVGQPQHF. CDR3 sequence (DNA): TGTGCCAGCAGTTTAAACGTCGGACAGCCCCAGCATTTT.

The CDR3 loop is CASSPSSRGGSYNEQFF. The CDR3 bases are TGTGCCAGCAGCCCTTCGTCGAGGGGCGGCTCCTACAATGAGCAGTTCTTC. This chain connects TRBV11-3 to TRBJ2-1; either TRBD1 or TRBD2 may fit D (5 bases each). V lost 5 bases and J 0 bases, leaving 17 bases between the germline ends. The CDR3 is 17 residues long. CDR1 SGHNT and CDR2 YENEEA come from the germline V gene.

The chain carries TRBV9 and TRBJ2-1; 8 nucleotides line up with TRBD1. V was clipped by 4 bases and J by 9 bases; unmatched bases: 9. CDR3 length: 14 amino acids. The V gene's germline CDR1 is SGDLS and CDR2 YYNGEE. The CDR3 DNA follows: TGTGCCAGCAGCCCAAGGACAGGGTATAGTGAGCAGTTCTTC. Translated, it gives CASSPRTGYSEQFF.

The V call is TRBV7-2, the J call TRBJ2-2; TRBD2 agrees at 7 bases. The CDR3 runs 15 residues. The V and J ends lost 6 bases and 4 bases, in that order; junction bases with no gene match: 8. CDR1 and CDR2 from the germline V gene are SGHTA and FQGNSA. CDR3 sequence: CASRRGAGRTGELFF. In nucleotides, the CDR3 is TGTGCCAGCAGACGAGGAGCGGGACGCACCGGGGAGCTGTTTTTT. Variable domain in full (rest from reference TRBV7-2 and TRBJ2-2): GAGVSQSPSNKVTEKGKDVELRCDPISGHTALYWYRQSLGQGLEFLIYFQGNSAPDKSGLPSDRFSAERTGGSVSTLTIQRTQQEDSAVYLCASRRGAGRTGELFFGEGSRLTVL.

V and J are TRBV20-1 and TRBJ2-3; 12 positions agree with TRBD2. With V trimmed by 4 bases and J by 4 bases, 6 bases remained unmatched. CDR1 and CDR2 (germline): DFQATT, SNEGSKA (reference sequence). This CDR3 has 15 amino acids. This CDR3 is CSATRTSGNPDTQYF. CDR3 nucleotides: TGCAGTGCTACCCGGACTAGCGGGAATCCAGATACGCAGTATTTT.

This sequence joins TRBV3-1 and TRBJ1-1; a possible D gene is TRBD1 (5 bases). This CDR3 comprises 13 residues. V was pared by 4 bases and J by 1 base, with 7 bases between. Germline V gene lookup returns CDR1 LGHDT and CDR2 YNNKEL (reference sequence). CDR3 coding DNA: TGTGCCAGCAGCCGAGGACAGAACACTGAAGCTTTCTTT. This translates into CASSRGQNTEAFF.

This rearrangement joins TRBV4-3 to TRBJ2-1; a weak D match, TRBD1 (5 bases). This CDR3 region has 12 residues. Trimming took 0 bases from V and 9 from J, leaving 6 bases between them. Looked up from germline, CDR1 is LGHNA and CDR2 is YSLEER. The CDR3 region has the DNA TGCGCCAGCAGCCAAGATAGGGGTGAGCAGTTCTTC. Amino acids: CASSQDRGEQFF.

The genes are TRBV29-1 and TRBJ2-4; no definite D call. The CDR3 loop spans 11 amino acids. Trimming pared 1 base from V and 6 bases from J, leaving 4 bases between. Germline V gene lookup returns CDR1 SQVTM and CDR2 ANQGSEA. The CDR3, as DNA: TGCAGCGTTGAAGTGGGAAACATTCAGTACTTC. This sequence encodes CSVEVGNIQYF.

This chain links TRBV24-1 with TRBJ2-1; TRBD1 agrees at 11 bases. The length of the CDR3 is 16 residues. Germline trimming cut 4 bases from V and 9 bases from J; bases unmatched to any gene: 10. Germline lookup yields CDR1 KGHDR and CDR2 SFDVKD. CDR3: CATSDYSGQGVREQFF. CDR3 in DNA: TGTGCCACCAGTGACTACTCGGGACAGGGGGTACGTGAGCAGTTCTTC.